A selection of T cell receptor beta chains follows, all from one sample in a study of blood T cell repertoires in COVID-19. Libraries were prepared by immunoSEQ multiplex PCR; TCRdb keeps only in-frame clonotypes and omits some of them. The sample includes roughly 200,000 clones, 85% of them seen just once. Material for sequencing was PBMCs or T cells enriched from blood (not recorded which). The receptors come from a man aged 35 to 55 who had recovered from COVID-19. Both conserved end residues are part of each CDR3. D genes are given only for firm matches. Clone size is stated in some rows and not others, as once, few, many or a class when expanded.

d_call clone_size j_call cdr3_length v_call cdr3_nt cdr3_aa
. . TRBJ2-3 16 TRBV9 TGTGCCAGCAGTCCTCATGGGGGCGGGTACACAGATACGCAGTATTTT CASSPHGGGYTDTQYF
TRBD2 once TRBJ2-1 17 TRBV5-1 TGCGCCAGCAGCTTGGTAGAGCGGGGCAGCTCCTACAATGAGCAGTTCTTC CASSLVERGSSYNEQFF
. . TRBJ1-2 12 TRBV28 TGTGCCAGCAGTTTAAAGAGCTATGGCTACACCTTC CASSLKSYGYTF
. . TRBJ1-2 14 TRBV2 TGTGCCAGCAGTGGAGGGGGAGGGAACTATGGCTACACCTTC CASSGGGGNYGYTF
TRBD2 . TRBJ2-1 16 TRBV11-2 TGTGCCAGCAGCACCTATAGCGGGAGGTCTTACAATGAGCAGTTCTTC CASSTYSGRSYNEQFF
TRBD2 . TRBJ2-5 15 TRBV10-3 TGTGCCATCAGTGAGGGAGCGGGAGGGCAGGAGACCCAGTACTTC CAISEGAGGQETQYF
. . TRBJ1-2 14 TRBV5-4 TGTGCCAGCAGCCCCTGGACAGAGATCTATGGCTACACCTTC CASSPWTEIYGYTF
. . TRBJ2-7 14 TRBV4-2 TGTGCCAGCAGCCCGACGGACTCCTCCTACGAGCAGTACTTC CASSPTDSSYEQYF
. . TRBJ1-1 13 TRBV30 TGTGCCTGGAGTCTGGCAGGGGACACTGAAGCTTTCTTT CAWSLAGDTEAFF
. . TRBJ1-1 13 TRBV5-1 TGCGCCAGCAGCTTGGGAGGGTCGGATGAAGCTTTCTTT CASSLGGSDEAFF
. . TRBJ2-5 10 TRBV6-5 TGTGCCAGCCACTTTGAAACCCAGTACTTC CASHFETQYF
. . TRBJ1-1 15 TRBV9 TGTGCCAGCAGCGCTCCGGGACACGAGAACACTGAAGCTTTCTTT CASSAPGHENTEAFF
. . TRBJ2-5 17 TRBV4-3 TGCGCCAGCAGCCAAGATCTGGCAAGGGGAGGGGGAGAGACCCAGTACTTC CASSQDLARGGGETQYF
. . TRBJ2-7 14 TRBV6-2/TRBV6-3 TGTGCCAGCAGCACCGGTCAGGGATCCTACGAGCAGTACTTC CASSTGQGSYEQYF
TRBD2 once TRBJ2-7 15 TRBV9 TGTGCCAGCAGCGTAGAAGCGGGGAGCTCCTACGAGCAGTACTTC CASSVEAGSSYEQYF
. . TRBJ1-1 10 TRBV6-5 TGTGCCAGCAGGCGCACTGAAGCTTTCTTT CASRRTEAFF
TRBD1 . TRBJ1-2 13 TRBV28 TGTGCCAGCAGGCCGGGACAGTTCTATGGCTACACCTTC CASRPGQFYGYTF
. . TRBJ1-4 15 TRBV9 TGTGCCAGCAGCGTATCCCCAGGGGTGGAAGAAAAACTGTTTTTT CASSVSPGVEEKLFF
. . TRBJ1-2 14 TRBV28 TGTGCCAGCAGTCCTCCCCAGGGTTACTATGGCTACACCTTC CASSPPQGYYGYTF
. . TRBJ2-1 15 TRBV15 TGTGCCACCAGCACCGACGGGGGTTCCTACAATGAGCAGTTCTTC CATSTDGGSYNEQFF
. . TRBJ1-5 13 TRBV4-2 TGTGCCAGCAGCCCCTATCTACTTCAGCCCCAGCATTTT CASSPYLLQPQHF
. few TRBJ1-4 16 TRBV5-1 TGCGCCAGCAGCTTGGGGTCCTCCGGACAGCTTGAAAAACTGTTTTTT CASSLGSSGQLEKLFF
TRBD1 . TRBJ2-7 13 TRBV6-5 TGTGCCAGCAGCCCCGGACAGGACCAGCCCCGCTACTTC CASSPGQDQPRYF
TRBD2 . TRBJ2-7 14 TRBV6-5 TGTGCCAGCATAACGGGGGCGGGAGGCTACGAGCAGTACTTC CASITGAGGYEQYF
TRBD1 . TRBJ1-1 17 TRBV13 TGTGCCAGCAGCCCAGGGTACAGGGGGCGCGAGAACACTGAAGCTTTCTTT CASSPGYRGRENTEAFF
. . TRBJ1-1 13 TRBV6-2/TRBV6-3 TGTGCCAGCAGTTACGGAGGTTGGACTGAAGCTTTCTTT CASSYGGWTEAFF
. . TRBJ1-1 14 TRBV13 TGTGCCAGCAGCTTCGGACAGTCGGGCACTGAAGCTTTCTTT CASSFGQSGTEAFF
. . TRBJ1-1 13 TRBV28 TGTGCCAGCAGTTTAGGGAGGAACACTGAAGCTTTCTTT CASSLGRNTEAFF
. few TRBJ1-4 15 TRBV4-2 TGTGCCAGCAGCCCTACCGTTGGAGGGAGGGAAAAACTGTTTTTT CASSPTVGGREKLFF
. . TRBJ1-1 14 TRBV13 TGTGCCAGCAGCCTTCTGACAGGGAACACTGAAGCTTTCTTT CASSLLTGNTEAFF
TRBD1 . TRBJ1-2 16 TRBV5-5 TGTGCCAGCAGCTTGGATCAGGGGGGAGTCTTACGTGGCTACACCTTC CASSLDQGGVLRGYTF
TRBD2 . TRBJ2-7 14 TRBV3-1/TRBV3-2 TGTGCCAGCAGCCAAGTAGCGGGAGGGTACGAGCAGTACTTC CASSQVAGGYEQYF
TRBD2 . TRBJ2-2 20 TRBV14 TGTGCCAGCAGCCAAGACGAAGGACTAGCGGGAGTTCGTGGCACCGGGGAGCTGTTTTTT CASSQDEGLAGVRGTGELFF
. . TRBJ2-1 14 TRBV19 TGTGCCAGTCACGTCGGGAAAGGGGGCAATGAGCAGTTCTTC CASHVGKGGNEQFF
. . TRBJ1-5 18 TRBV7-9 TGTGCCAGCAGCTCGTCAAAGTTGTTAGGGGAATCCAATCAGCCCCAGCATTTT CASSSSKLLGESNQPQHF
TRBD2 . TRBJ2-7 17 TRBV4-2 TGTGCCAGCAGCCAAGATCGGGGACTAGCGGGCGGCTACGAGCAGTACTTC CASSQDRGLAGGYEQYF
. . TRBJ2-3 15 TRBV10-3 TGTGCCATCAGTGACAGGGAAACTGGCACAGATACGCAGTATTTT CAISDRETGTDTQYF
. . TRBJ1-6 17 TRBV7-9 TGTGCCAGCAGTTCGACTCTGGCAGGGCAGAATAATTCACCCCTCCACTTT CASSSTLAGQNNSPLHF
TRBD2 . TRBJ2-1 16 TRBV6-6 TGTGCCAGCAGTCGCCCGGGACTAGCTGAATACAATGAGCAGTTCTTC CASSRPGLAEYNEQFF
TRBD1 . TRBJ2-4 12 TRBV28 TGTGCCAGCAGGGGACAGGCGGGCATTCAGTACTTC CASRGQAGIQYF
. . TRBJ1-2 13 TRBV29-1 TGCAGCGTTGTGAGACAGGATTACTATGGCTACACCTTC CSVVRQDYYGYTF
TRBD1 . TRBJ1-2 14 TRBV29-1 TGCAGCGGCACACAGGGACAGGGGGAAGATGGCTACACCTTC CSGTQGQGEDGYTF
TRBD1 . TRBJ1-1 12 TRBV30 TGTGCCTGGAGTCTTGACAGGGGAGAAGCTTTCTTT CAWSLDRGEAFF
TRBD1 . TRBJ2-3 16 TRBV6-6 TGTGCCAGCAGTCTTCAGGGGGCTCCCCCGGGAGATACGCAGTATTTT CASSLQGAPPGDTQYF
. . TRBJ2-7 13 TRBV18 TGTGCCAGCTCGCCTCAAACTAGTGACGAGCAGTACTTC CASSPQTSDEQYF
TRBD2 once TRBJ2-1 19 TRBV27 TGTGCCAGCAGTCTCCAGCGGAGCGGGAGGGCCGGTTCCTACAATGAGCAGTTCTTC CASSLQRSGRAGSYNEQFF
TRBD2 once TRBJ2-7 13 TRBV10-2 TGCGCCAGCGGCTTGACTAGCGGGAACGAGCAGTACTTC CASGLTSGNEQYF
TRBD1 . TRBJ2-7 12 TRBV19 TGTGCCAGTACAGGGGGCGCGGGCGAGCAGTACTTC CASTGGAGEQYF
TRBD1 . TRBJ2-2 15 TRBV7-3 TGTGCCAGCAGGGAGACAGGGACACGCACCGGGGAGCTGTTTTTT CASRETGTRTGELFF
TRBD2 . TRBJ2-7 13 TRBV18 TGTGCCAGCTCCACCGGGGGGGCCTACGAGCAGTACTTC CASSTGGAYEQYF
TRBD2 . TRBJ2-5 14 TRBV7-2 TGTGCCAGCAGCTTCGGGCGGGAGCAAGAGACCCAGTACTTC CASSFGREQETQYF
. . TRBJ1-3 15 TRBV16 TGTGCCAGCAGCCCAACACGTGGCTCTGGAAACACCATATATTTT CASSPTRGSGNTIYF
TRBD1 few TRBJ2-7 21 TRBV28 TGTGCCAGCAGTTTAACCCTAGAAATGAGGGGGCAAGGATCGGGGACCTACGAGCAGTACTTC CASSLTLEMRGQGSGTYEQYF